One and the same sample provided the 31 T cell receptor beta chains below, sequenced in a study of CD8 T cells in ankylosing spondylitis. TCRdb re-called the 5' RACE reads with MiXCR, one entry per CDR3 protein. The sample records some 200,000 distinct CDR3 sequences, around 13% being singletons. The specimen sequenced was blood, either unsorted or a sorted T cell fraction (not recorded which). The receptors come from a male donor with ankylosing spondylitis or in good health (not recorded which).

This chain uses TRBV11-1 with TRBJ2-7, with 14 nucleotides matching TRBD2. CDR1 and CDR2 from the germline V gene are SGHAT and FQDESV (reference sequence). Trimming removed 5 bases from V and 8 bases from J; junction bases left unmatched: 17. The CDR3 length is 18 residues. CDR3 loop: CASSPTQTTSGRALKQYF. As DNA, the CDR3 is TGTGCCAGCAGCCCCACCCAGACGACTAGCGGGAGGGCCCTCAAGCAGTACTTC.

The J gene is TRBJ1-2, the V gene TRBV4-1; TRBD1 is a possible D gene (5 bases). In germline, CDR1 is MGHRA, CDR2 YSYEKL. Between the trimmed V and J ends, which lost 0 bases and 5 bases, there was a span of 13 bases. There are 15 residues in the CDR3. The CDR3 is CASSQDRYGQYGYTF. CDR3 coding DNA: TGCGCCAGCAGCCAAGATCGGTACGGACAATATGGCTACACCTTC.

This clonotype showed up just a few times. The junction and the germline gene differ at one end; a read error may be behind it. The rearrangement uses TRBV29-1 and TRBJ1-1; D unresolved. Germline-derived CDR1 and CDR2 are SQVTM and ANQGSEA. This CDR3 contains 14 residues. CDR3 DNA sequence: TGCAGCATTGAAGACGGTCCGACCGGGACTGAAGCTTTCTTT. Translation gives CSIEDGPTGTEAFF.

Ten or more counts support this clonotype. The chain uses TRBV25-1 and TRBJ1-2; 8 bases are a match to TRBD1. J lost 8 bases, V lost 3 bases, and 11 bases had no gene match. This CDR3 is 15 amino acids long. The germline gives CDR1 MGHDK, CDR2 SYGVNS. For the CDR3, the DNA is TGTGCCAGCAGTGAGCAGGGGGCGCCGGAAGTCGGCTACACCTTC. Its protein product is CASSEQGAPEVGYTF.

The CDR3, as DNA: TGCGCCAGCAGACCCGAAGGGACGGCTAATCAGCCCCAGCATTTT. Protein sequence: CASRPEGTANQPQHF. The J gene is TRBJ1-5, the V gene TRBV4-1; possible D gene TRBD1, 5 bases. Deletions cut 6 bases from V and 4 bases from J, with 16 bases between. The CDR3 loop spans 15 amino acids. CDR1 is MGHRA and CDR2 is YSYEKL in the germline V gene.

This clonotype was detected ten times or more. The chain links TRBV9 to TRBJ2-7; 7 nucleotides line up with TRBD1. Germline lookup yields CDR1 SGDLS and CDR2 YYNGEE. J gave up 3 bases and V 0 bases, and 9 bases lay outside the gene matches. The CDR3 is made up of 16 amino acids. CDR3 region: CASSVDGTGVGYEQYF. CDR3 sequence (DNA): TGTGCCAGCAGCGTAGATGGAACAGGGGTTGGCTACGAGCAGTACTTC.

This sequence joins TRBV6-2 or TRBV6-3 and TRBJ2-7; 13 bases agree with TRBD2. J gave up 3 bases and V 6 bases, and 11 bases lay outside the gene matches. Germline loops: CDR1 MNHEY, CDR2 SVGEGT. This CDR3 has 17 amino acids. The CDR3 region is CASSNGTSGTPYYEQYF. For the CDR3, the DNA is TGTGCCAGCAGCAACGGGACTAGCGGGACTCCATACTACGAGCAGTACTTC.

V is TRBV4-1 and J is TRBJ1-1; 9 bases map to TRBD1. V lost 4 bases, J lost 5 bases, and 5 bases stayed unmatched. The CDR3 has 14 residues. Germline V gene data show CDR1 as MGHRA and CDR2 as YSYEKL. CDR3 in amino acids: CASSLTGGSTEAFF. The CDR3 coding sequence is TGCGCCAGCAGCCTTACAGGGGGCTCTACTGAAGCTTTCTTT.

Many counts were recorded for this clonotype. V and J are TRBV12-3 or TRBV12-4 and TRBJ2-2, with no clear D. CDR3 length: 12 residues. V was trimmed by 3 bases and J by 6 bases, leaving 5 bases between them. CDR3 bases: TGTGCCAGCAGTTTGGGGTCCGGGGAGCTGTTTTTT. The encoded protein is CASSLGSGELFF.

In its sample, this clonotype was seen a few times. The CDR3 loop reads CAISGSTTAPISTDTQYF. The CDR3 region has the DNA TGTGCCATCAGTGGATCGACGACAGCTCCAATTAGCACAGATACGCAGTATTTT. The chain has TRBV10-3 and TRBJ2-3, with TRBD1 as a possible D gene (5 bases). Germline lookup yields CDR1 ENHRY and CDR2 SYGVKD. Trimming left V 4 bases short and J 0 bases short, with 20 bases between. The CDR3 is 18 residues long.

The chain links TRBV7-9 to TRBJ2-7, with D possibly being TRBD1 or TRBD2 (5 bases each). V lost 5 bases and J 0 bases, leaving 14 bases between the germline ends. From germline, CDR1 is SEHNR and CDR2 FQNEAQ (reference sequence). This CDR3 region has 15 residues. CDR3 sequence reads: CASSPRDRSSYEQYF. DNA for the CDR3: TGTGCCAGCAGCCCCAGGGACCGAAGCTCCTACGAGCAGTACTTC.

J is TRBJ1-1 and V is TRBV20-1; no firm D call. From germline, CDR1 is DFQATT and CDR2 SNEGSKA (reference sequence). Trimming cost V 0 bases and J 5 bases, with 10 bases left between them. This CDR3 spans 13 amino acids. The CDR3 is CSARDAGRTEAFF. The CDR3 DNA sequence: TGCAGTGCTAGAGATGCGGGGAGGACTGAAGCTTTCTTT.

This rearrangement joins TRBV2 to TRBJ1-3; D gene uncertain. From germline, CDR1 is SNHLY and CDR2 FYNNEI. V was cut by 5 bases and J by 2 bases, with 25 bases left in between. CDR3 length: 19 residues. This CDR3 is CASSTTRAAVGQAGNTIYF. The CDR3 DNA sequence: TGTGCCAGCAGTACCACCCGAGCTGCGGTAGGGCAAGCTGGAAACACCATATATTTT.

The V gene is TRBV5-6, the J gene TRBJ1-5; 7 nucleotides line up with TRBD1. Per germline, CDR1 SGHDT and CDR2 YYEEEE. V gave up 2 bases and J gave up 5 bases; unmatched junction bases: 4. The CDR3 has 14 residues. CDR3 bases: TGTGCCAGCAGCTTTCAGGGGGGGGATCAGCCCCAGCATTTT. It encodes CASSFQGGDQPQHF.

The sample holds many counts of this clonotype. This rearrangement joins TRBV29-1 to TRBJ2-1; D unclear. Germline assignment: CDR1 SQVTM and CDR2 ANQGSEA. This CDR3 has 14 residues. The V gene lost 8 bases and the J gene lost 7 bases, with 21 bases spanning the gap. The DNA of the CDR3 is TGCAGCATCCAAGGGTACAATAACGGGAATGAGCAGTTCTTC. It is translated as CSIQGYNNGNEQFF.

This clonotype was counted many times. As DNA, the CDR3 is TGCAGCGCTGCATCCGGGACACTGAATGAGCAGTTCTTC. Its translation: CSAASGTLNEQFF. V is TRBV29-1 and J is TRBJ2-1; possibly TRBD1 for D (6 bases). The V gene's germline CDR1 is SQVTM and CDR2 ANQGSEA. Trimming took off 7 bases at V and 7 bases at J, with 17 bases between the two ends. The CDR3 loop spans 13 amino acids.

The chain combines TRBV5-6 with TRBJ2-4, with 8 bases aligning to TRBD1. J gave up 6 bases and V 4 bases, and 9 bases lay outside the gene matches. The CDR3 sequence is 15 residues long. From germline, CDR1 is SGHDT and CDR2 YYEEEE. The CDR3 DNA reads TGTGCCAGCAGCCCCCACCCGACAGGGGTAAACATTCAGTACTTC. This encodes CASSPHPTGVNIQYF. The entire variable domain, with the rest obtained from reference TRBV5-6 and TRBJ2-4, is as follows: DAGVTQSPTHLIKTRGQQVTLRCSPKSGHDTVSWYQQALGQGPQFIFQYYEEEERQRGNFPDRFSGHQFPNYSSELNVNALLLGDSALYLCASSPHPTGVNIQYFGAGTRLSVL.

This clonotype appeared many times. This chain connects TRBV27 to TRBJ1-1; the match to TRBD1 covers 7 bases. Germline CDR1 is MNHEY and CDR2 is SMNVEV (reference sequence). CDR3 size: 14 residues. J was trimmed by 5 bases and V by 2 bases; bases with no gene match: 5. The CDR3 loop is CASSLAGGGTEAFF. In nucleotides, the CDR3 is TGTGCCAGCAGTTTAGCAGGGGGTGGAACTGAAGCTTTCTTT.

In its sample, this clonotype was seen a few times. The V call is TRBV2, the J call TRBJ2-7, with TRBD2 matching 10 bases. V dropped 7 bases and J dropped 3; count of bases not matched to a gene: 6. Germline CDR1 SNHLY, CDR2 FYNNEI. This CDR3 is 14 amino acids long. CDR3: CASTLSGRDYEQYF. As DNA, the CDR3 is TGTGCCAGCACCTTGAGCGGGAGGGACTACGAGCAGTACTTC.

This clonotype was seen at least ten times. The chain carries TRBV12-3 or TRBV12-4 and TRBJ1-1; D is perhaps TRBD1 (6 bases). Trimming shortened V by 5 bases and J by 5 bases, and 18 bases separated the two germline ends. This CDR3 comprises 15 residues. Here the CDR3 DNA reads TGTGCCAGCAGTCCCCACACAGGGCTGAGGACTGAAGCTTTCTTT. This codes for CASSPHTGLRTEAFF.

The chain combines TRBV27 with TRBJ2-4, with 10 bases identical to TRBD1. The CDR3 extends over 17 amino acids. Germline lookup yields CDR1 MNHEY and CDR2 SMNVEV (reference sequence). Trimming at V came to 5 bases and at J to 0 bases, leaving 7 bases not matched to a gene. CDR3 nucleotide sequence: TGTGCCAGCAGTCTCCTGACAGGGGGCTTAGCCAAAAACATTCAGTACTTC. This translates into CASSLLTGGLAKNIQYF.

This clonotype was observed at least ten times. The J gene is TRBJ2-2, the V gene TRBV5-6, with D perhaps matching TRBD1 (6 bases). There are 16 residues in the CDR3. V dropped 0 bases and J dropped 2 bases, with 11 bases sitting between them. The V gene's germline CDR1 is SGHDT and CDR2 YYEEEE. CDR3 sequence reads: CASSLVGTFNTGELFF. CDR3 coding DNA: TGTGCCAGCAGCTTGGTGGGGACATTCAACACCGGGGAGCTGTTTTTT.

The chain has TRBV4-1 and TRBJ2-4; 8 bases agree with TRBD1. Per the germline V gene, CDR1 is MGHRA and CDR2 is YSYEKL. This CDR3 region has 16 residues. With 1 base clipped from V and 4 bases from J, the junction kept 6 bases outside the gene matches. For the CDR3, the DNA is TGCGCCAGCAGCCAAGGTTGGGGACAGGAAAAAAACATTCAGTACTTC. Its protein product is CASSQGWGQEKNIQYF.

The rearrangement links TRBV6-1 to TRBJ1-1; D unresolved. The CDR3 spans 15 residues. V lost 0 bases, J lost 1 base, and 9 bases lay in between. Germline V gene lookup returns CDR1 MNHNS and CDR2 SASEGT. The CDR3 DNA sequence: TGTGCCAGCAGTGAAGCGCGGGGTTGGAACACTGAAGCTTTCTTT. Its translation: CASSEARGWNTEAFF.

This clonotype was found a few times. The V and J genes are TRBV7-9 and TRBJ2-5, with TRBD1 matching over 7 bases. The CDR3 spans 13 residues. The ends lost 5 bases at V and 2 bases at J; junction bases unmatched: 2. CDR1 is SEHNR and CDR2 is FQNEAQ in the germline V gene (reference sequence). DNA of the CDR3: TGTGCCAGCAGCCACAGGGGACAAGAGACCCAGTACTTC. Translated, it gives CASSHRGQETQYF. Full variable domain (remainder filled in from reference TRBV7-9 and TRBJ2-5): DTGVSQNPRHKITKRGQNVTFRCDPISEHNRLYWYRQTLGQGPEFLTYFQNEAQLEKSRLLSDRFSAERPKGSFSTLEIQRTEQGDSAMYLCASSHRGQETQYFGPGTRLLVL.

The sample holds a few counts of this clonotype. V and J are TRBV10-2 and TRBJ2-1, with D uncertain. Trimming took off 5 bases at V and 8 bases at J, with 10 bases between the two ends. CDR1 is WSHSY and CDR2 is SAAADI in the germline V gene. The CDR3 is 12 amino acids. The CDR3 loop is CASSWVHDEQFF. The CDR3 DNA reads TGCGCCAGCAGTTGGGTCCACGATGAGCAGTTCTTC.

The table lists this clonotype with a few counts. The rearrangement links TRBV12-3 or TRBV12-4 to TRBJ1-2; D not resolved. CDR3 length: 15 amino acids. The V and J ends lost 6 bases and 2 bases respectively, with 16 bases between them. The CDR3 region is CASSPSIAKNYGYTF. The CDR3 coding sequence is TGTGCCAGCAGCCCCTCCATAGCGAAGAACTATGGCTACACCTTC.

This clonotype turned up a few times. The chain's CDR3 is CSAGVAGASSTDTQYF. CDR3 in DNA: TGCAGTGCTGGGGTCGCTGGCGCCTCTAGCACAGATACGCAGTATTTT. This chain joins TRBV20-1 and TRBJ2-3; D is ambiguous. CDR3 length equals 16 residues. Germline CDR1 is DFQATT and CDR2 is SNEGSKA (reference sequence). V shed 5 bases and J shed 0 bases, with 18 bases lying between them.

This clonotype was seen repeatedly, ten times or more. The chain combines TRBV11-2 with TRBJ2-5; D uncertain. The germline V gene encodes CDR1 SGHAT and CDR2 FQNNGV. The length of the CDR3 is 12 residues. V gave up 0 bases and J gave up 4 bases, with 3 bases separating them. The CDR3: CASSLDGETQYF. CDR3 DNA sequence: TGTGCCAGCAGCTTAGATGGAGAGACCCAGTACTTC.

This clonotype was counted many times. V is TRBV5-1 and J is TRBJ2-7; TRBD1 matches 7 bases. The CDR3 runs 14 residues. After removal of 3 bases from V and 0 bases from J, the junction contained 3 bases not matched to a gene. Germline V gene data show CDR1 as SGHRS and CDR2 as YFSETQ. The CDR3 region has the DNA TGCGCCAGCAGCTCCGGGACAGACTCCTACGAGCAGTACTTC. Its protein product is CASSSGTDSYEQYF.

This clonotype was observed a handful of times. The chain links TRBV6-5 to TRBJ1-1; tentatively, D is TRBD1 (6 bases). Germline CDR1 and CDR2: MNHEY and SVGAGI. CDR3 length: 12 residues. V lost 9 bases and J lost 3, with 11 bases in between. The CDR3 reads CARSHRDTEAFF. The CDR3 DNA is TGTGCCAGAAGCCACAGGGACACTGAAGCTTTCTTT.